This T cell receptor beta chain was captured by sequencing in a study of cytomegalovirus exposure and HLA in healthy donors (TCRdb year 2017). For context, the study as a whole: An earlier analysis of some 550 of the donors reported 250 to 350 Gb of sequence data and 100 million to 140 million unique TCR beta sequences from roughly 180 million T cells. The later analysis used no new phenotypic data to find candidate immune exposures, relying instead on TCR beta sequences and their occurrence across donors. Genome-wide SNP genotypes for about 65% of the roughly 670 donors were used in a later genetic analysis, which treated that subset as a discovery cohort. An early release covering over 500 HLA-typed donors comprised roughly 300 gigabases of sequencing data and some 79 million unique TCR sequences. Every repertoire in the discovery cohort had been generated on one and the same sequencing platform. Among around 400 genotyped donors of the cohort, an average of approximately 240,000 unique TCR beta nucleotide sequences was sequenced per donor, of which 15% to 20% were non-productive. To study patterns of TCR occurrence, a later analysis re-analyzed previously published TCR beta repertoires from several hundred donors and added high-resolution HLA genotyping. To predict cytomegalovirus infection status, the study combined high-throughput TCR immunosequencing, statistical association of individual TCRs with disease status, and machine learning. The study used immunosequencing to profile the T cell repertoires of several hundred subjects and linked those repertoires to cytomegalovirus serostatus. Class I and class II HLA loci were covered by the typing at four-digit resolution. In addition to the first cohort of hundreds of subjects, a separate validation cohort of some 120 different subjects was used. Because of strong linkage in the cohort, five DR-DQ haplotypes were treated as single units for association and clustering. The study aimed to test whether cataloging public T cell receptors could reveal signatures of past pathogen exposure. Donor age, sex, ethnicity and CMV serostatus were collected together with the repertoire data. Of the 300 to 500 genotyped donors, less than 85% were placed in the genetic ancestry cluster associated with self-reported Caucasian donors. An earlier analysis of 500 to 650 of the donors applied high-throughput TCR beta sequencing to assess whether each TCR beta V gene segment acted as functional or pseudogenic. The number of typed donors differed by locus: 629-630 for A, B, C, DRB1 and DQB1; some 500 for DQA1; fewer than 610 for DPA1; and around 450 for DPB1. The study at large found these results: This cohort had only TCR beta chains sequenced, and the lack of alpha or paired-chain data limited which features could be detected. Because counts were too low, about 17 rarely observed V segments, including chromosome 9 orphons, were excluded from the earlier analysis of 587 of the donors. In a later analysis, several top co-occurrence clusters were reported to appear linked to parvovirus B19, influenza, CMV and Epstein-Barr virus. In a later analysis, HLA-associated TCR beta chains were found to be more clonally expanded and to have lower generation probabilities than equally common non-associated chains. A later genetic analysis associated a missense DCLRE1C variant with V-gene and J-gene trimming of TCR beta chains, and an independent cohort replicated the association. A further reported finding was that TCR beta sequences accurately predicted the HLA-A and HLA-B alleles for most subjects in the first cohort. In both the original and validation cohorts, the classifier was reported to diagnose cytomegalovirus status with high specificity and sensitivity. The authors suggested that the approach could potentially be generalized to other disease states and immunological phenotypes. For the cohort, immune exposure information was limited to CMV serostatus. Compared with the approximately 710-donor mean, donors in an Asian-associated ancestry cluster had fewer N-insertions in productive TCRs, according to a later genetic analysis. Presence/absence analyses assumed roughly uniform sequencing depth across donors, an assumption that may not hold. A group of highly shared sequence variants was considered likely to be a technical artifact of the sequencing pipeline. HLA typing was unavailable for some donors at each locus, so association tests used only the typed subset. Specific HLA alleles were associated with around 18,000 TCR beta sequences at a false discovery rate of 0.05 in a later analysis. Broadly in line with IMGT annotations, most TCR beta V segments showed up in productive rearrangements about 87% or about 30% of the time in an earlier analysis of several hundred of the donors. Linkage disequilibrium might explain the correlated functional status among segregating V segments, but an unknown experimental factor could not be ruled out. Most CMV-associated TCR beta chains appeared to be HLA-restricted in a later analysis, and the HLA associations seemed to be driven largely by CMV exposure. The study gave a list of some 150 TCR beta chains associated with cytomegalovirus. When HLA alleles, especially DR and DQ, strongly co-occurred, TCR associations were difficult to assign to individual alleles. In vitro tests confirmed that a few of the cytomegalovirus-associated TCR beta chains recognize cytomegalovirus antigens. Most TCR sequences were seen in very few donors, while some public TCRs were found in many individuals. Some IMGT-functional V segments, including TRBV6-2 and TRBV6-3, could not be told apart with the 87-base-pair reads, so those segments were excluded. In a later analysis, the rate of TCR association differed among HLA loci, with DRB1 alleles having the most associated TCRs and HLA-C alleles having the fewest.

The cohort consisted of more than 650 healthy bone marrow donors. At the time of sampling, every cohort member was nominally healthy, though immune exposures that went unrecorded were likely present. The donor was CMV seronegative and belonged to the group of 350 to 400 seronegative cohort members. Each donor provided a peripheral blood sample, and peripheral blood mononuclear cells were used for TCR beta sequencing. Genomic DNA was extracted from the blood cell samples with the Qiagen DNeasy Blood Extraction Kit. The CDR3 numbers 15 residues from cysteine through phenylalanine. The sequence is cut down to CDR3 DNA, 45 bases in frame from base 1. Trimmed from V: 5 bases; trimmed from J: 5 bases; junction bases lacking a gene match: 8. CDR1 and CDR2, looked up from the germline V gene (reference sequence), are SSHAT and FNYEAQ. This clone was observed a single time. This clone's antigen is unknown. No base-level quality is on record; no much larger clone is a single base apart.

Library preparation was by the immunoSEQ multiplex PCR assay. For the multiplex PCR, a mixture combining 60 forward primers for TCR Vbeta segments and 13 reverse primers for TCR Jbeta segments was used. A multiplex PCR assay on genomic DNA amplified the CDR3 region of rearranged TCR beta genes. Amplified TCR beta libraries were sequenced as 87-base-pair reads on the Illumina HiSeq System. On the study's bioinformatics: In a later analysis, some 80 million unique TCR beta chains were counted across the roughly 670 repertoires, and roughly 9.9 million of these chains were shared by at least two donors. A nearest-neighbor algorithm error-corrected the raw reads and collapsed the reads into unique sequences, merging closely related sequences to remove PCR and sequencing errors. V, D and J gene segments were assigned by aligning CDR3 sequences to IMGT reference sequences. For a sequence to be retained, at least a six-nucleotide match to both a V gene segment and a J gene segment was required. Rearrangements were classified as productive when the CDR3 lacked stop codons and remained in frame with V and J, and all other rearrangements were classified as non-productive. Following IMGT convention, CDR3 was defined as the stretch from the second conserved V-encoded cysteine up to the conserved J-encoded phenylalanine. The earlier analysis of around 640 of the donors excluded sequences that lacked an unambiguous match to a single V gene segment. In an earlier analysis of about 590 of the donors, a V segment was called functional when productive rearrangements were above 56.7%, and segregating when the standard deviation between donors exceeded 5%. To diagnose cytomegalovirus status from the catalog of TCR beta chain sequences, a statistical classification framework was built. A later analysis assigned V and J genes by comparing TCR nucleotide sequences with IMGT/GENE-DB human TR gene sequences. The TCRdist pipeline was used in a later analysis to assign CDR3 sequences and most-parsimonious VDJ recombination scenarios. In a later analysis, each TCR beta chain was defined by its CDR3 amino acid sequence together with its V-gene family, and reads lacking a unique V-gene family were excluded. In a later analysis, 450 to 600 highly shared, low-generation-probability nucleotide sequences were removed to address suspected cross-contamination and a sequencing artifact. A later analysis calculated a clonal expansion index for each public chain from normalized within-repertoire ranks of inferred template counts. In a later analysis, generation probabilities were computed with a VDJ recombination model fitted to out-of-frame rearrangements, and the resulting probabilities were checked against IGoR. In a later analysis, hypergeometric tests were used to score TCR-TCR, TCR-HLA and TCR-CMV co-occurrence, with a repertoire-size bias correction applied to TCR pairs. A later analysis estimated false discovery rates by permuting HLA or CMV assignments 20 times. A later analysis grouped co-occurring TCRs with DBSCAN, adding TCRdist sequence similarity when clustering within HLA-allele-positive subsets. Co-occurrence clustering excluded repertoires with fewer than 30,000 or more than 120,000 public chains, plus five with anomalous nucleotide sharing. In TCRdb, the immuneACCESS table is reduced to in-frame sequences with V and J assigned. These tables do not hold every clone; where another copy was compared, an unresolved V gene accounts for under half, and the others remain unexplained. V and J calls and clone size are given by that table; D and trimming were obtained from the DNA. For this sample the table gives 100,000 to 150,000 clones, of which 72% were detected only once. The top ten hold approximately 3.8% of the sample.

The V and J genes are TRBV7-7 and TRBJ2-7, with 11 bases matching TRBD1. The origin of this receptor is a man aged 25-45 years in good health and CMV-seronegative. Sample: PBMCs. The bases are TGTGCCAGCAGCGCCAACCGGGACAGGGGGAACGAGCAGTACTTC. It translates as CASSANRDRGNEQYF.